The 19 T cell receptor beta chains listed next were all sequenced from one sample in a study of T cell repertoires in cytomegalovirus infection. Their cognate antigens are unknown. One entry per CDR3 protein results from TCRdb running MiXCR on the reads. The sample carries more than 45,000 distinct CDR3 sequences, roughly a fifth recorded once. The specimen was CD8+ T cells from cultured PBMCs, collected from culture after CMV antigen stimulation. The receptors originated from a human donor in good health (CMV status not recorded). Some clones in this sample may be carry-over from other donors' samples.

CDR3 nucleotides: TGTGCCAGCAGCTTAGGGGCGGGGGCCGAAGGATACGAGCAGTACTTC. It encodes CASSLGAGAEGYEQYF. V is TRBV11-2 and J is TRBJ2-7; tentatively, D is TRBD2 (7 bases). CDR1 is SGHAT and CDR2 is FQNNGV in the germline V gene. The CDR3 has 16 amino acids. V dropped 1 base and J dropped 4 bases, with 17 bases sitting between them.

This clonotype was seen more than once but under ten times. V and J are TRBV6-2 or TRBV6-3 and TRBJ2-3, with a tentative D call TRBD2 (6 bases). The CDR3 runs to 13 residues. Germline V gene lookup returns CDR1 MNHEY and CDR2 SVGEGT. CDR3 nucleotide sequence: TGTGCTGTAAGCCTAGCGCTCACAGATACGCAGTATTTT. This gives the protein CAVSLALTDTQYF.

The chain's CDR3 is CASSLTQKETQYF. DNA for the CDR3: TGTGCCAGCAGCTTAACACAGAAAGAGACCCAGTACTTC. The genes are TRBV7-3 and TRBJ2-5, with D hard to call. The germline V gene has CDR1 SGHTA and CDR2 FQGTGA. The CDR3 is made up of 13 amino acids. With 0 bases removed from V and 3 bases from J, the gap between germline ends came to 5 bases.

This clonotype turned up a few times. Written as DNA, the CDR3 is TGTGCCAGTAGTATTACAGGGGGCGTAAGGAATGAGCAGTTCTTC. Protein: CASSITGGVRNEQFF. The chain carries TRBV19 and TRBJ2-1; 9 nucleotides line up with TRBD1. CDR1 is LNHDA, CDR2 SQIVND, per germline (reference sequence). The V and J ends lost 3 bases and 7 bases, in that order; junction bases with no gene match: 7. CDR3 length equals 15 residues. Full variable domain (remainder filled in from reference TRBV19 and TRBJ2-1): DGGITQSPKYLFRKEGQNVTLSCEQNLNHDAMYWYRQDPGQGLRLIYYSQIVNDFQKGDIAEGYSVSREKKESFPLTVTSAQKNPTAFYLCASSITGGVRNEQFFGPGTRLTVL.

This clonotype appeared a few times. This chain uses TRBV11-2 with TRBJ2-5, with 9 bases lining up with TRBD2. The CDR3 is made up of 14 amino acids. In germline, CDR1 is SGHAT, CDR2 FQNNGV. Unmatched junction bases numbered 6, after V lost 5 bases and J lost 5 bases. For the CDR3, the DNA is TGTGCCAGCAGCCCAAGCGGGAGGAGGGAGACCCAGTACTTC. Translation: CASSPSGRRETQYF.

The chain employs TRBV7-6 and TRBJ2-7; 8 bases agree with TRBD2. The J segment lost 4 bases and the V segment lost 5 bases, leaving 1 base of the junction unmatched. The CDR3 is 12 residues long. Germline values: CDR1 SGHVS, CDR2 FNYEAQ. As DNA, the CDR3 is TGTGCCAGCAGCCCTAGCGGGTACGAGCAGTACTTC. Translated, it gives CASSPSGYEQYF.

This clonotype was seen only a few times. The chain links TRBV20-1 to TRBJ2-1; 12 nucleotides align to TRBD2. CDR3 length equals 13 residues. Germline V gives CDR1 DFQATT, CDR2 SNEGSKA (reference sequence). The CDR3 sequence: CSLLTSGSHEQFF. The DNA for the CDR3 is TGCAGCCTCTTGACTAGCGGGAGTCATGAGCAGTTCTTC.

The chain joins TRBV7-2 to TRBJ2-5; D may be TRBD1 or TRBD2 (5 bases each). V was pared by 6 bases and J by 5 bases, with 22 bases between. The CDR3 sequence is 16 residues long. CDR1 and CDR2 from the germline V gene are SGHTA and FQGNSA. The CDR3 DNA reads as TGTGCCAGCAGTTCCCCCCGGGGCACCCAACGGGAGACCCAGTACTTC. Amino acids: CASSSPRGTQRETQYF.

The chain is built from TRBV7-6 and TRBJ1-2; D possibly corresponds to TRBD1 (6 bases). The CDR3 totals 13 residues. V was pared by 2 bases and J by 8 bases, with 12 bases between. CDR1 and CDR2 (germline): SGHVS, FNYEAQ. In nucleotides, the CDR3 is TGTGCCAGCAGCTTATCACAGGGTGACGGCTACACCTTC. Its protein product is CASSLSQGDGYTF.

This clonotype was counted many times. This chain links TRBV7-6 with TRBJ2-3, with D maybe TRBD2 (6 bases). Germline CDR1 SGHVS, CDR2 FNYEAQ. The CDR3 sequence is 14 residues long. The ends were cut back, 1 base at V and 6 bases at J, with 11 bases in the middle. This chain's CDR3 is CASSLVGGTDTQYF. In DNA form, the CDR3 reads TGTGCCAGCAGCTTAGTGGGCGGGACGGATACGCAGTATTTT.

V is TRBV7-6 and J is TRBJ2-1; 7 bases map to TRBD1. CDR1 and CDR2 from the germline V gene are SGHVS and FNYEAQ. J was trimmed by 4 bases and V by 1 base; bases with no gene match: 7. This CDR3 is built from 16 residues. CDR3 nucleotides: TGTGCCAGCAGCTTAGAAACCGGGACAGTTTACAATGAGCAGTTCTTC. It codes for CASSLETGTVYNEQFF.

This clonotype appeared a few times. The chain is built from TRBV12-3 or TRBV12-4 and TRBJ1-3, with D tentatively TRBD1 (5 bases). The CDR3 has 16 residues. The germline V and J ends were trimmed by 5 bases and 2 bases, with 16 bases remaining between them. CDR3 amino acids: CASSETDRDTGNTIYF. CDR3 nucleotides: TGTGCCAGCAGTGAAACAGACAGAGATACTGGAAACACCATATATTTT.

At least ten counts were recorded for this clonotype. This rearrangement joins TRBV7-8 to TRBJ2-3, with 7 positions matching TRBD1. The CDR3 consists of 17 residues. V trimming: 5 bases; J trimming: 2 bases; junction bases outside the gene matches: 13. Germline CDR1 reads SGHVS; CDR2 reads FQNEAQ. CDR3 in DNA: TGTGCCAGCAGCCCACCACCGGGACAGCATTTCACAGATACGCAGTATTTT. This gives the protein CASSPPPGQHFTDTQYF. Combining the CDR3 with reference TRBV7-8 and TRBJ2-3 gives the whole variable domain GAGVSQSPRYKVAKRGQDVALRCDPISGHVSLFWYQQALGQGPEFLTYFQNEAQLDKSGLPSDRFFAERPEGSVSTLKIQRTQQEDSAVYLCASSPPPGQHFTDTQYFGPGTRLTVL.

This clonotype turned up a few times. The rearrangement uses TRBV4-1 and TRBJ2-7; 10 bases fit TRBD1. Germline values: CDR1 MGHRA, CDR2 YSYEKL. V was pared by 4 bases and J by 7 bases, with 4 bases of the junction left unmatched. This CDR3 is built from 13 residues. The DNA for the CDR3 is TGCGCCAGCAGCCGGGACAGGGGATATGAGCAGTACTTC. As protein: CASSRDRGYEQYF.

This clonotype has a handful of counts. V usage is TRBV27 and J usage is TRBJ2-7; the D gene is possibly TRBD1 (5 bases). The CDR3 is 15 amino acids. In germline, CDR1 is MNHEY, CDR2 SMNVEV (reference sequence). Trimming shortened V by 2 bases and J by 6 bases, and 17 bases separated the two germline ends. Written as DNA, the CDR3 is TGTGCCAGCAGTTTAGGGGCAGGGAATCCTGGCGAGCAGTACTTC. Translated: CASSLGAGNPGEQYF.

A single count supports this clonotype. The chain couples TRBV7-9 to TRBJ2-1; possible D gene TRBD2, 6 bases. This CDR3 region has 13 residues. The V gene's germline CDR1 is SEHNR and CDR2 FQNEAQ (reference sequence). V lost 4 bases to trimming and J lost 6 bases, with 10 bases between them. As DNA, the CDR3 is TGTGCCAGCAGCTCCGGGGGATTCAATGAGCAGTTCTTC. Its translation: CASSSGGFNEQFF. Combining the CDR3 with reference TRBV7-9 and TRBJ2-1 gives the whole variable domain DTGVSQNPRHKITKRGQNVTFRCDPISEHNRLYWYRQTLGQGPEFLTYFQNEAQLEKSRLLSDRFSAERPKGSFSTLEIQRTEQGDSAMYLCASSSGGFNEQFFGPGTRLTVL.

CDR3 region: CASSQQGAGELFF. The CDR3 nucleotides read TGTGCCAGCAGTCAACAGGGGGCCGGGGAGCTGTTTTTT. The V gene is TRBV6-1, the J gene TRBJ2-2; 8 positions match TRBD1. Germline values: CDR1 MNHNS, CDR2 SASEGT. The CDR3 contains 13 residues. V was clipped by 5 bases and J by 6 bases; unmatched bases: 2.

This clonotype was seen a handful of times. The chain employs TRBV6-2 or TRBV6-3 and TRBJ2-2, with D possibly TRBD1 on 5 matching bases. V was trimmed by 4 bases and J by 3 bases, leaving 15 bases between them. The germline V gene encodes CDR1 MNHEY and CDR2 SVGEGT. This CDR3 has 16 amino acids. For the CDR3, the DNA is TGTGCCAGCAGTTGGCAGGGTATAGGTTACACCGGGGAGCTGTTTTTT. The encoded protein is CASSWQGIGYTGELFF.

This clonotype was detected many times. V and J are TRBV28 and TRBJ1-1; a possible D gene is TRBD1 (5 bases). The CDR3 spans 14 residues. Deletions cut 6 bases from V and 1 base from J, with 12 bases between. Per the germline V gene, CDR1 is MDHEN and CDR2 is SYDVKM. The CDR3 loop reads CASSLIRANTEAFF. The CDR3 nucleotides read TGTGCCAGCAGCCTAATCAGGGCGAACACTGAAGCTTTCTTT.